Included here is one T cell receptor beta chain sequence, with context. The antigen this receptor binds is unknown. No much larger clone is present one base from it, and per-base qualities are unavailable. This entry belongs to a study of PD-1 blockade in classical Hodgkin lymphoma (dated by TCRdb to about 2020). Concerning the study at large: Nivolumab dosing was 3 mg/kg intravenously every 2 weeks, continuing until either disease progression or unacceptable toxicity. The study used TCR beta sequencing and CyTOF to define a peripheral blood immune signature of response to PD-1 blockade in classical Hodgkin lymphoma.

Beyond this particular receptor, the publication reports: Baseline TCR diversity was reported as lower in newly diagnosed patients than in healthy donors, and lower still in relapsed/refractory patients. Lower diversity was seen in patients whose nivolumab began less than 1 year after ASCT, and these patients were left out of later analyses so that immune reconstitution would not confound the results. Trial patients achieving complete response had baseline diversity similar to newly diagnosed patients, whereas partial responders and progressors had significantly lower diversity. A significant rise by C4D1 was seen in CD4+ but not CD8+ TCR diversity (p=0.0027 vs p=0.16), with the rise being most apparent in complete responders (p=0.02). The study covered only a single clinical trial cohort, and the causes of the repertoire differences, possibly disease activity or prior therapy, were still not defined.

Its CDR3 holds 14 amino acids, cysteine through phenylalanine. Kept here is only the CDR3 DNA, which spans 42 bases and is read in frame from base 1. Looking up the germline V gene yields CDR1 SGHAT and CDR2 FQNNGV. V is pared back by 4 bases and J by 6 bases, with 16 bases lying between the germline termini. Genomic DNA was isolated using the Qiagen DNeasy kit from unsorted PBMCs as well as from negatively selected CD4+ and CD8+ fractions. TCR beta CDR3 regions were amplified by immunoSEQ multiplex PCR using primers annealing to V and J segments. A synthetic immune receptor repertoire was used to minimize amplification bias, and remaining bias was computationally removed after sequencing. Per the source publication's procedure: Repertoire diversity was quantified as the Shannon entropy index using custom Python scripts. Unsorted, CD4+ and CD8+ repertoires were examined separately, except in combined analyses, for which CD4+ and CD8+ sequences were merged in silico. Clonal expansion was defined as a frequency increase of at least 2-fold after treatment compared with C1D1, and clones undetected at baseline were assigned a pseudocount of 0.5. Clones with 0 or 1 copy at C1D1 were defined as singleton clones, while clones with 2 or more copies were defined as non-singleton clones. By matching protein sequences in sorted samples from the same patient, clones expanded in unsorted samples were annotated as CD4+, CD8+ or unknown. Wilcoxon tests on paired samples were used to test diversity changes from C1D1 to C4D1. TCRdb obtained this table from immuneACCESS and retained in-frame rearrangements with V and J assigned. These tables miss some clones; where compared with another copy, unresolved V genes account for less than half of the shortfall, and the remainder is unexplained. The V and J calls and clone size come from that table; D and trimming were worked out from the DNA. In all, the sample holds 100,000 or so clones, and 90% of those were seen once. The ten largest clones capture approximately 2.9% of the sample.

The sample's time point, from its label and the paper: cycle 4 day 1 (C4D1), after more than five weeks of nivolumab. All trial patients had relapsed after autologous stem cell transplantation, with cohorts A, B and C differing in prior brentuximab vedotin exposure. A total of roughly 57 patients with relapsed/refractory classical Hodgkin lymphoma made up the trial cohort, and each patient's best overall response was complete response, partial response or progressive disease. Trial patients were treated with single-agent nivolumab in the multi-cohort phase II CheckMate 205 trial. Best overall response was determined by an independent review committee according to the 2007 International Working Group response criteria. Trial PBMCs were obtained immediately prior to nivolumab initiation (C1D1) and on therapy at cycle 2 day 1 and cycle 4 day 1. Peripheral blood was collected in 8 mL Vacutainer Cell Preparation Tubes, from which PBMCs were isolated by centrifugation and then cryopreserved.

This TCR derives from a human donor with classical Hodgkin lymphoma. Sample: peripheral blood mononuclear cells (PBMCs), taken before the fourth cycle of nivolumab. The rearranged segments are TRBV11-2 and TRBJ2-7; TRBD2 is possibly the D segment (6 matching bases). The DNA sequence is given as TGTGCCAGCAGCTCGGGACCCTCGGGAGCCGAGCAGTACTTC. This gives the protein CASSSGPSGAEQYF.